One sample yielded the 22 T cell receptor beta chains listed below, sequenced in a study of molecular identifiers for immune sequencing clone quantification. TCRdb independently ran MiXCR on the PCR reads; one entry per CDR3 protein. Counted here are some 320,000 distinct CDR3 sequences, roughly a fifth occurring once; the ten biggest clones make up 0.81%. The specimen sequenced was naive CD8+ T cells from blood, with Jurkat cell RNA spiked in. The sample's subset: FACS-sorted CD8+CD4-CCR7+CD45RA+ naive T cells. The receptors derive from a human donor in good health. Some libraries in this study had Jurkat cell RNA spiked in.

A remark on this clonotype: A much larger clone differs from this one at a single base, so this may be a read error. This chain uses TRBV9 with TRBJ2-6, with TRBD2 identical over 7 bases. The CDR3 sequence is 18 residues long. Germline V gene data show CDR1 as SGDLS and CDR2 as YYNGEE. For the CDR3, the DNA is TGTGCCAGCAGCGTAGAGTCCGGGAGGAGCTCTGGGGCCAACGTCCTGTCTTTC. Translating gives CASSVESGRSSGANVLSF.

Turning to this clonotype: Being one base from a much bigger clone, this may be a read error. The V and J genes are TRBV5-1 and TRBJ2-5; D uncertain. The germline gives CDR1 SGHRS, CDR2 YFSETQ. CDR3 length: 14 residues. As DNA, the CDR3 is TGCGCCAGCAGCTTGACAGTCTCCCAAGAGGCCCAGTACTTC. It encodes CASSLTVSQEAQYF. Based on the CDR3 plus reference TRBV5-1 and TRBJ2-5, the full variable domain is KAGVTQTPRYLIKTRGQQVTLSCSPISGHRSVSWYQQTPGQGLQFLFEYFSETQRNKGNFPGRFSGRQFSNSRSEMNVSTLELGDSALYLCASSLTVSQEAQYFGPGTRLLVL.

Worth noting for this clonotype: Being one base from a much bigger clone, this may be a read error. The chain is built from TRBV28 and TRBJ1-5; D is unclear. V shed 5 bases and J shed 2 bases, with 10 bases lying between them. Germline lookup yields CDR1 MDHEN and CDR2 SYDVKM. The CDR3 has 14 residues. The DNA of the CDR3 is TGTGCCAGCAGTCAACAGATTTGCAATCAGCCCCAGCATTTT. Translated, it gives CASSQQICNQPQHF.

In DNA form, the CDR3 reads TGCGCCAGCAGCCAAGGGCGGGGGACAACCTCCTACGAGCAGTACTTC. Translated, it gives CASSQGRGTTSYEQYF. This chain joins TRBV4-3 and TRBJ2-7, with a weak D call TRBD2 (7 bases). The germline gives CDR1 LGHNA, CDR2 YSLEER. Between the trimmed V and J ends, which lost 1 base and 0 bases, there was a span of 13 bases. The CDR3 consists of 16 residues.

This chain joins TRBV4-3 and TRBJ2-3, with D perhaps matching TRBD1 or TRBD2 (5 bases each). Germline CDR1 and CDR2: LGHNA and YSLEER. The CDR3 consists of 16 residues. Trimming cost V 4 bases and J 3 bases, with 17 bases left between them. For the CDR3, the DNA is TGCGCCAGCAGCCTTTATGGGGGAAGGCTTACAGATACGCAGTATTTT. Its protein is CASSLYGGRLTDTQYF.

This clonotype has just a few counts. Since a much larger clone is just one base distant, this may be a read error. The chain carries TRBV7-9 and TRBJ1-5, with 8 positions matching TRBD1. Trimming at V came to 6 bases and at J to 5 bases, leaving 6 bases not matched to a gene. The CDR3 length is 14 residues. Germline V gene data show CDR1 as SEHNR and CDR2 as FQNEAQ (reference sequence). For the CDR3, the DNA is TGTGCCAGCAGTGGCGGACAGGGACATCAGCCCCAGCATTTT. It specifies CASSGGQGHQPQHF. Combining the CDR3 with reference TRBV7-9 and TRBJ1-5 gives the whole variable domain DTGVSQNPRHKITKRGQNVTFRCDPISEHNRLYWYRQTLGQGPEFLTYFQNEAQLEKSRLLSDRFSAERPKGSFSTLEIQRTEQGDSAMYLCASSGGQGHQPQHFGDGTRLSIL.

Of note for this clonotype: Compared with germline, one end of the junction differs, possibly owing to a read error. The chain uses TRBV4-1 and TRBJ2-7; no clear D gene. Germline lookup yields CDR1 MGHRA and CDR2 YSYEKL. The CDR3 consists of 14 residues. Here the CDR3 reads CACSQDPGSYEQYF. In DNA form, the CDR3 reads TGCGCCTGCAGCCAAGATCCTGGTAGTTACGAGCAGTACTTC.

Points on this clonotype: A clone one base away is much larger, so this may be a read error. The CDR3 loop is CASSLVGREPRETQYF. The CDR3 DNA reads as TGTGCCAGCAGCTTAGTGGGTCGGGAGCCCCGAGAGACCCAGTACTTC. The V gene is TRBV7-2, the J gene TRBJ2-5, with a possible D match to TRBD2 (6 bases). Trimming stripped 1 base from V and 4 bases from J, with 16 bases between. Germline CDR1 SGHTA, CDR2 FQGNSA. The CDR3 consists of 16 residues.

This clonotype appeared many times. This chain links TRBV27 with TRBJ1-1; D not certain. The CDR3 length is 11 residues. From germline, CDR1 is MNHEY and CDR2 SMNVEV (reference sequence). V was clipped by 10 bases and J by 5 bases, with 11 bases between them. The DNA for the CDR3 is TGTGCCACCGCCGCGGGGACTGAAGCTTTCTTT. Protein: CATAAGTEAFF.

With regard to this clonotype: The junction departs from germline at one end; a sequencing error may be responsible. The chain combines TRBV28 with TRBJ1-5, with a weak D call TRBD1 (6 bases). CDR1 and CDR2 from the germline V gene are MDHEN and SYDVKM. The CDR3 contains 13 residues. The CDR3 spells CATSDSPNQSQHF. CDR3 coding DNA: TGTGCCACCTCGGACAGTCCCAATCAGTCCCAGCATTTT. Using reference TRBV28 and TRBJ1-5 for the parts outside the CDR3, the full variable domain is DVKVTQSSRYLVKRTGEKVFLECVQDMDHENMFWYRQDPGLGLRLIYFSYDVKMKEKGDIPEGYSVSREKKERFSLILESASTNQTSMYLCATSDSPNQSQHFGDGTRLSIL.

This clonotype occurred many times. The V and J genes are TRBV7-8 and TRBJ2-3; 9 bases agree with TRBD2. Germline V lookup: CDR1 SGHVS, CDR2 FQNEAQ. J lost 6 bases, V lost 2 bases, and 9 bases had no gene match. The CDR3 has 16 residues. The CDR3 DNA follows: TGTGCCAGCAGCTTATTGGGGGCTAGCGGGGAGGATACGCAGTATTTT. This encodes CASSLLGASGEDTQYF.

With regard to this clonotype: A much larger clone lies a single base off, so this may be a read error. CDR3 region: CASSLFGYQGTQYF. In DNA, the CDR3 is TGTGCTAGCAGCTTATTTGGATACCAAGGGACCCAGTACTTC. The J gene is TRBJ2-5, the V gene TRBV7-7, with no clear D. The germline gives CDR1 SSHAT, CDR2 FNYEAQ (reference sequence). CDR3 length equals 14 residues. The full variable domain, with the rest looked up from reference TRBV7-7 and TRBJ2-5, is GAGVSQSPRYKVTKRGQDVTLRCDPISSHATLYWYQQALGQGPEFLTYFNYEAQPDKSGLPSDRFSAERPEGSISTLTIQRTEQRDSAMYRCASSLFGYQGTQYFGPGTRLLVL.

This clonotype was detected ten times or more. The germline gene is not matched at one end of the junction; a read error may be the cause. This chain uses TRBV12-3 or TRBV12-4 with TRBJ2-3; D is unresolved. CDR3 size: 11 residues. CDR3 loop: CASSLRDTQYF. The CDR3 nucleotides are TGCGCCAGCAGCCTGCGGGATACGCAGTATTTT.

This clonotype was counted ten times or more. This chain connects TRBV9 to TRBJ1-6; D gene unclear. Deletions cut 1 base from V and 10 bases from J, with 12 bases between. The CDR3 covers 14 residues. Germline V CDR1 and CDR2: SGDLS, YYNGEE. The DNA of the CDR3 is TGTGCCAGCAGCGTAAGTGGGATGGGCTCACCCCTCCACTTT. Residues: CASSVSGMGSPLHF.

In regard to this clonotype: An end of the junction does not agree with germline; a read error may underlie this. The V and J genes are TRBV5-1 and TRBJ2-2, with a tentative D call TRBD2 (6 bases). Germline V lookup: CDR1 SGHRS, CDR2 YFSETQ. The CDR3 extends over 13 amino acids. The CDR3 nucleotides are TGCGCCAGCAGCTACTTGGGGCCCGGGGGGCTGTTTTTT. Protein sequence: CASSYLGPGGLFF.

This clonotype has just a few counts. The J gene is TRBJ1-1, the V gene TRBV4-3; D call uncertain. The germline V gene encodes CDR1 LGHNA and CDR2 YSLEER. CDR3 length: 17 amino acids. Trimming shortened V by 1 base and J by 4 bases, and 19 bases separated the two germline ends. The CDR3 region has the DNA TGCGCCAGCAGCCAAGGTTTGAATGGACGTACGTCCACTGAAGCTTTCTTT. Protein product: CASSQGLNGRTSTEAFF.

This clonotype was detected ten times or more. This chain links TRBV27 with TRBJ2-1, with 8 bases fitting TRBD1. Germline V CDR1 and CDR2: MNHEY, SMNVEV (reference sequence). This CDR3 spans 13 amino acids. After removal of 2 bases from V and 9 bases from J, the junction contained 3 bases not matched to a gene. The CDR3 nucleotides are TGTGCCAGCAGTTTAACAGGGGGTCTTGAGCAGTTCTTC. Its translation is CASSLTGGLEQFF.

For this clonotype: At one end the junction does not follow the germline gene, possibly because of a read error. The CDR3 is CASSQGTSGPYNEQLF. CDR3 coding DNA: TGCGCCAGCAGCCAAGGAACTAGCGGGCCCTACAATGAGCAGCTCTTC. V is TRBV4-3 and J is TRBJ2-1, with TRBD2 identical over 9 bases. The CDR3 sequence is 16 residues long. Germline V gives CDR1 LGHNA, CDR2 YSLEER.

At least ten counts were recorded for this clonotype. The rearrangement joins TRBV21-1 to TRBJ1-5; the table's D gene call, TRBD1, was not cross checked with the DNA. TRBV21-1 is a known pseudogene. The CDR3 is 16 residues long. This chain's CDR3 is CASSTPGSKSNQPQHF. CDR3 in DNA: TGTGCCAGCAGCACCCCAGGGTCGAAGAGCAATCAGCCCCAGCATTTT.

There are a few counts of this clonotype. The CDR3 is CASRWDSQSSGANVLTF. For the CDR3, the DNA is TGTGCCAGCAGATGGGACAGCCAGAGCTCTGGGGCCAACGTCCTGACTTTC. The J gene is TRBJ2-6, the V gene TRBV7-9, with TRBD1 matching over 7 bases. V was clipped by 6 bases and J by 0 bases; unmatched bases: 8. Germline CDR1 SEHNR, CDR2 FQNEAQ (reference sequence). This CDR3 contains 17 residues.

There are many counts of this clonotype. The CDR3 is CASSVGAQETQYF. For the CDR3, the DNA is TGTGCCAGCAGTGTAGGGGCACAAGAGACCCAGTACTTC. The chain couples TRBV25-1 to TRBJ2-5; D might be TRBD1 (5 bases). The germline V gene encodes CDR1 MGHDK and CDR2 SYGVNS. The germline V and J ends were trimmed by 4 bases and 2 bases, with 8 bases remaining between them. This CDR3 has 13 residues. The variable domain in full, with the rest retrieved from reference TRBV25-1 and TRBJ2-5, is EADIYQTPRYLVIGTGKKITLECSQTMGHDKMYWYQQDPGMELHLIHYSYGVNSTEKGDLSSESTVSRIRTEHFPLTLESARPSHTSQYLCASSVGAQETQYFGPGTRLLVL.

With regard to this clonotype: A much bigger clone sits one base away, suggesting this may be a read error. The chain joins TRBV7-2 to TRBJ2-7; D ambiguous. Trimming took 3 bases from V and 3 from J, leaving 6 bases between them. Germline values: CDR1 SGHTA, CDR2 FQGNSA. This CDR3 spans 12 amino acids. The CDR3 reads CASSFDRYEQYF. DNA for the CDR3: TGTGCCAGCAGCTTCGACCGCTACGAGCAGTACTTC.